The present T cell receptor beta chain was sequenced within a study of T cells in localized non-small cell lung cancer. This table comes from immunoSEQ multiplex PCR, and its TCRdb copy is limited to in-frame clones, with some not included. The sample has more than 25,000 clones, 90% to 95% seen once. A remark on this clone: Its specificity is unknown.

V was cut by 4 bases and J by 7 bases, with 9 bases left in between. This CDR3 comprises 13 residues. Germline CDR1 SGDLS, CDR2 YYNGEE. The study's findings and limits: Uninvolved adjacent lung showed higher T cell clonality than tumor. The study sequenced only one region of the tumor. As a result, intratumor heterogeneity could not be excluded and remains possible. Longer overall survival was linked to higher blood T cell density.

The sequence derives from a man aged 35 to 70 with stage II lung adenocarcinoma. The sample in question was PBMCs, obtained before any cancer treatment. V and J are TRBV9 and TRBJ1-6; the D is unclear. DNA for the CDR3: TGTGCCAGCAGCCCAGGTCCGAATTCACCCCTCCACTTT. It is translated as CASSPGPNSPLHF.